Listed here are 16 T cell receptor beta chains from one sample, sequenced in a study of Ad26.COV2.S vaccination and SARS-CoV-2 variants. Repertoires were generated with immunoSEQ multiplex PCR, while TCRdb's copy carries only in-frame clones and drops some. The sample holds about 680,000 clones, roughly nine tenths seen once. This sample's treatment: roughly 20 received Ad26.COV2.S at low or high dose, single or two shots; roughly five received placebo; per-sample allocation not given. Repertoires come from day 63 after the first vaccine or placebo injection. Sequenced material: peripheral blood, taken in a trial of Ad26.COV2.S vaccine versus placebo. The source is a person between 18 and 60 years old who received the Ad26.COV2.S COVID-19 vaccine or a placebo.

This chain uses TRBV19 with TRBJ2-2; no reliable D call. Trimming removed 3 bases at V and 6 bases at J, with 8 bases between. This CDR3 has 13 residues. CDR1 is LNHDA and CDR2 is SQIVND in the germline V gene (reference sequence). CDR3 in DNA: TGTGCCAGTAGTATTGTAACCTCCGGGGAGCTGTTTTTT. Translating gives CASSIVTSGELFF. Full variable domain (rest looked up from reference TRBV19 and TRBJ2-2): DGGITQSPKYLFRKEGQNVTLSCEQNLNHDAMYWYRQDPGQGLRLIYYSQIVNDFQKGDIAEGYSVSREKKESFPLTVTSAQKNPTAFYLCASSIVTSGELFFGEGSRLTVL.

The chain couples TRBV7-8 to TRBJ2-1; TRBD2 matches at 8 bases. V trimming: 6 bases; J trimming: 5 bases; junction bases outside the gene matches: 12. The V gene's germline CDR1 is SGHVS and CDR2 FQNEAQ. This CDR3 has 16 amino acids. The CDR3 sequence: CASSLPRLAGNNEQFF. As DNA, the CDR3 is TGTGCCAGCAGTCTCCCTCGGCTAGCGGGTAACAATGAGCAGTTCTTC.

The rearrangement links TRBV6-2 or TRBV6-3 to TRBJ2-7, with 7 bases matching TRBD1. The CDR3 sequence is 14 residues long. Germline loops: CDR1 MNHEY, CDR2 SVGEGT. J gave up 0 bases and V 4 bases, and 3 bases lay outside the gene matches. The CDR3 sequence: CASSLQGPSYEQYF. In DNA, the CDR3 is TGTGCCAGCAGTTTACAGGGGCCCTCCTACGAGCAGTACTTC.

The table lists this clone with a count of one. The chain has TRBV4-2 and TRBJ1-2, with D possibly matching TRBD1 (5 bases). The CDR3 consists of 15 residues. Looked up from germline, CDR1 is LGHNA and CDR2 is YNFKEQ. V was pared by 0 bases and J by 7 bases, with 15 bases between. The CDR3 DNA follows: TGTGCCAGCAGCCAAGATCTGGGGGTTGCTAGTGGCTACACCTTC. This gives the protein CASSQDLGVASGYTF.

CDR3 bases: TGTGCTAGTGGTTTAGGGACATCTAGAGAGGAGACCCAGTACTTC. It codes for CASGLGTSREETQYF. V gene TRBV12-5 combines with J gene TRBJ2-5; D may be TRBD1 (6 bases). The V end was cut by 3 bases, the J end by 5 bases, with 16 bases between. Germline assignment: CDR1 LGHNT and CDR2 FRNRAP. CDR3 length: 15 residues.

The rearrangement links TRBV30 to TRBJ1-2; TRBD1 might be the D (5 bases). The CDR3 runs 15 residues. The germline V gene encodes CDR1 GTSNPN and CDR2 SVGIG (reference sequence). Trimming pared 0 bases from V and 4 bases from J, leaving 15 bases between. CDR3 loop: CAWSVLPTALYGYTF. The CDR3 bases are TGTGCCTGGAGTGTACTGCCGACAGCGCTCTATGGCTACACCTTC.

The chain joins TRBV6-5 to TRBJ2-7; D gene unclear. V gave up 11 bases and J gave up 4 bases, with 9 bases separating them. CDR1 and CDR2 from the germline V gene are MNHEY and SVGAGI. CDR3 length equals 10 residues. The CDR3 bases are TGTGCCTCGGGCAGGTACGAGCAGTACTTC. Its translation: CASGRYEQYF.

The chain employs TRBV5-1 and TRBJ2-3, with 9 bases identical to TRBD2. This CDR3 has 15 amino acids. CDR1 is SGHRS, CDR2 YFSETQ, per germline. V trimming: 4 bases; J trimming: 1 base; junction bases outside the gene matches: 4. The CDR3 spells CASSGRTSGTDTQYF. For the CDR3, the DNA is TGCGCCAGCAGCGGACGGACTAGCGGCACAGATACGCAGTATTTT.

The chain recombines TRBV7-9 with TRBJ1-6; D is perhaps TRBD1 (6 bases). Trimming took 3 bases from V and 8 from J, leaving 14 bases between them. Per germline, CDR1 SEHNR and CDR2 FQNEAQ (reference sequence). The CDR3 spans 15 residues. The chain's CDR3 is CASSFYGTHDSPLHF. The CDR3 bases are TGTGCCAGCAGCTTTTATGGGACACATGATTCACCCCTCCACTTT.

Comment on this clone: In the same sample, other DNA sequences code for this CDR3. V usage is TRBV30 and J usage is TRBJ2-1; the D call may be TRBD1 or TRBD2 (5 bases each). V was trimmed by 0 bases and J by 8 bases, leaving 5 bases between them. This CDR3 region has 11 residues. Germline V CDR1 and CDR2: GTSNPN, SVGIG (reference sequence). The CDR3 region is CAWSVGDEQFF. CDR3 DNA: TGTGCCTGGAGTGTGGGGGATGAGCAGTTCTTC.

The V gene is TRBV5-1, the J gene TRBJ2-5; either TRBD1 or TRBD2 may fit D (5 bases each). The CDR3 spans 17 residues. From germline, CDR1 is SGHRS and CDR2 YFSETQ. Trimming cost V 0 bases and J 5 bases, with 20 bases left between them. CDR3 in DNA: TGCGCCAGCAGCTTGGCGGTCAGGGCCGGGGAAGGGGAGACCCAGTACTTC. As protein: CASSLAVRAGEGETQYF.

The chain couples TRBV4-1 to TRBJ2-7; the match to TRBD2 covers 11 bases. From germline, CDR1 is MGHRA and CDR2 YSYEKL. V lost 4 bases and J lost 6; bases outside the gene matches: 11. This CDR3 region has 16 residues. CDR3 sequence reads: CASSLMTSGALSEQYF. In DNA, the CDR3 is TGCGCCAGCAGCCTTATGACTAGCGGGGCCCTCTCCGAGCAGTACTTC.

This rearrangement joins TRBV3-1 (or the pseudogene TRBV3-2) to TRBJ1-3; tentative D call: TRBD1 (5 bases). The CDR3 loop spans 12 amino acids. The ends were cut back, 6 bases at V and 3 bases at J, with 6 bases in the middle. Germline CDR1 LGHDT, CDR2 YNNKEL (reference sequence). CDR3 coding DNA: TGTGCCAGCAGGGGGGGTGGAAACACCATATATTTT. Its protein product is CASRGGGNTIYF.

The chain is built from TRBV18 and TRBJ2-3; TRBD1 matches at 8 bases. Per the germline V gene, CDR1 is KGHSH and CDR2 is LQKENI. The CDR3 has 16 amino acids. The J segment lost 3 bases and the V segment lost 3 bases, leaving 8 bases of the junction unmatched. CDR3 amino acids: CASSPLSQGATDTQYF. In DNA, the CDR3 is TGTGCCAGCTCACCCCTGAGCCAGGGGGCTACAGATACGCAGTATTTT.

This rearrangement joins TRBV18 to TRBJ1-4, with D unresolved. The germline gives CDR1 KGHSH, CDR2 LQKENI. The CDR3 spans 12 residues. Trimming removed 2 bases from V and 2 bases from J, with 0 bases in between. This CDR3 reads CASSPTNEKLFF. As DNA, the CDR3 is TGTGCCAGCTCACCAACTAATGAAAAACTGTTTTTT.

This rearrangement joins TRBV2 to TRBJ2-3; D is perhaps TRBD1 (5 bases). CDR3 size: 16 residues. Trimming stripped 7 bases from V and 2 bases from J, with 19 bases between. Germline values: CDR1 SNHLY, CDR2 FYNNEI. The CDR3, as DNA: TGTGCCAGCAAAGTTCAGGGCCTCGCCTTCACAGATACGCAGTATTTT. Its translation: CASKVQGLAFTDTQYF.